The clone carrying this TCR beta chain showed up many times. Its antigen is undetermined. PBMCs were collected from a roughly 10 ml volume of fresh peripheral blood. The data derive from a study of T cells in Graves' hyperthyroidism and ophthalmopathy. Overall study: Peripheral blood was secured at the point of initial diagnosis, before any treatment.

RNA transcripts yielded amplified TCR beta CDR3 regions. The study used the HTBI primer set for a first-round RT-PCR of the TCR CDR3. TCRdb fed the multiplex PCR reads into MiXCR, producing one record per CDR3 protein. Among 390,000 or so distinct CDR3 sequences, under 15% were seen once, and the ten largest hold under 15%. The trim removed 0 bases at V and 4 bases at J, leaving 8 bases unmatched. Germline-derived CDR1 and CDR2 are SGHAT and FQNNGV. The CDR3 runs to 16 residues. Overall study results and limits: Progression to ophthalmopathy was predicted a median of roughly 6.8 months early. Most clonotypes expanded in the thyroid (above 0.001) were also present in blood.

J is TRBJ1-2 and V is TRBV11-2, with TRBD1 matching 7 bases. The clonotype was recovered from a man aged 18-30 years with Graves' ophthalmopathy. Sequencing was performed on blood. CDR3 protein: CASSLDRGGVSYGYTF. CDR3 coding DNA: TGTGCCAGCAGCTTAGATCGAGGGGGCGTCAGCTATGGCTACACCTTC.